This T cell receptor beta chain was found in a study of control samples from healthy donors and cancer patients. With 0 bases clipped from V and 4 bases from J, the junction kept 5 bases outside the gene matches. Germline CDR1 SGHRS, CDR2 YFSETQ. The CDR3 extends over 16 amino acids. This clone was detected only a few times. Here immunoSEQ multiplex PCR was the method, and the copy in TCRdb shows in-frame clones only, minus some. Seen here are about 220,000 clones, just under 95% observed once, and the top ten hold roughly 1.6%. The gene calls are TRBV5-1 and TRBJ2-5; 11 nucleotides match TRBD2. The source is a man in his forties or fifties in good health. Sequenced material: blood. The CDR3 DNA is TGCGCCAGCAGCTTGGTCCTAGCGGGGGGAGGAGAGACCCAGTACTTC. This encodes CASSLVLAGGGETQYF.